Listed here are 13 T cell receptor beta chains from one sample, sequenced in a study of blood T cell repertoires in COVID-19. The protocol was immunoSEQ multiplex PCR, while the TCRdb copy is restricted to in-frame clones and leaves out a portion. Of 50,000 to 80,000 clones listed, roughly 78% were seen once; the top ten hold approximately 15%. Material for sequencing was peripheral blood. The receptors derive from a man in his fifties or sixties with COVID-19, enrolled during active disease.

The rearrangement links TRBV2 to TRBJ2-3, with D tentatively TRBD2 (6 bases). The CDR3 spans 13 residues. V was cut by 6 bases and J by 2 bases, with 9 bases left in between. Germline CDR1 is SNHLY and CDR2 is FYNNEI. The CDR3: CASRRDFTDTQYF. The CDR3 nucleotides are TGTGCCAGCAGGCGGGACTTCACAGATACGCAGTATTTT. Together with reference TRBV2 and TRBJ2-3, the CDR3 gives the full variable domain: EPEVTQTPSHQVTQMGQEVILRCVPISNHLYFYWYRQILGQKVEFLVSFYNNEISEKSEIFDDQFSVERPDGSNFTLKIRSTKLEDSAMYFCASRRDFTDTQYFGPGTRLTVL.

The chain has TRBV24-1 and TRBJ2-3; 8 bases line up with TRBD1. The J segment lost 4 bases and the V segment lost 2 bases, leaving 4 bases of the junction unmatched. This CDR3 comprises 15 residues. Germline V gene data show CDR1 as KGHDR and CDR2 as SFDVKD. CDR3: CATSDSRGRADTQYF. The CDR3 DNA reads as TGTGCCACCAGTGATTCCAGGGGGCGGGCAGATACGCAGTATTTT.

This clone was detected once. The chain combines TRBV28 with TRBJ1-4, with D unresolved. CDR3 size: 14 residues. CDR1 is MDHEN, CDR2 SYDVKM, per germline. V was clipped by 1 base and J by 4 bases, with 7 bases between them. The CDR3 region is CASSLSLDNEKLFF. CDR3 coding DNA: TGTGCCAGCAGTTTATCTCTAGATAATGAAAAACTGTTTTTT.

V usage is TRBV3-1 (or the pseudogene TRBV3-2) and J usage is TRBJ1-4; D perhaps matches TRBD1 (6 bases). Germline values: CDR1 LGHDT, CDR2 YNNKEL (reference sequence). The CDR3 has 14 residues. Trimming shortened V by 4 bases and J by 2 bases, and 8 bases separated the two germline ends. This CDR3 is CASSLRGTNEKLFF. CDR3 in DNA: TGTGCCAGCAGCCTAAGGGGGACTAATGAAAAACTGTTTTTT.

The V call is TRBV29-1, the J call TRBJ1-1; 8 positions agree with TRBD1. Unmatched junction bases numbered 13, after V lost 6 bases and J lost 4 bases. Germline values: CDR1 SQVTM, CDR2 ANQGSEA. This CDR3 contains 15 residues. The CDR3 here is CSVARTGWGSTEAFF. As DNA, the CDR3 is TGCAGCGTAGCGCGGACAGGGTGGGGGAGCACTGAAGCTTTCTTT.

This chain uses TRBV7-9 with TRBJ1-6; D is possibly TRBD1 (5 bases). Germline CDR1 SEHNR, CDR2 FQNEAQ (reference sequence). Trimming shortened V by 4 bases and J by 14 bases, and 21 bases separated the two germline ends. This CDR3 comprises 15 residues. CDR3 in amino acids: CASSSTTGRGGALHF. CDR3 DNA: TGTGCCAGCAGCTCCACCACGGGGCGCGGCGGGGCCCTCCACTTT.

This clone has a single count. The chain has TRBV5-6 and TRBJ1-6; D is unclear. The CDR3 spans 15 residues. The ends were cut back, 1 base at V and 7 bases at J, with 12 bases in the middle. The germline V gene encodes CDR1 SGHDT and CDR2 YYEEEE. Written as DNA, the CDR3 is TGTGCCAGCAGCTTGTGGGCGGGCGGCAATTCACCCCTCCACTTT. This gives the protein CASSLWAGGNSPLHF.

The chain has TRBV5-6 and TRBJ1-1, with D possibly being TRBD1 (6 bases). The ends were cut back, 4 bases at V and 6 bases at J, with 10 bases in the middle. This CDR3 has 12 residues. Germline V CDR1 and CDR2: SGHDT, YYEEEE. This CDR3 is CASSNRVPEAFF. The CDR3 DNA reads TGTGCCAGCAGCAACAGGGTTCCTGAAGCTTTCTTT.

The CDR3 protein is CASSLAGAREKLFF. The CDR3 nucleotides read TGTGCCAGCAGCTTAGCAGGGGCACGGGAAAAACTGTTTTTT. This sequence joins TRBV7-9 and TRBJ1-4; D possibly corresponds to TRBD1 (5 bases). The V end lost 0 bases, the J end lost 8 bases, and 10 bases lay between the germline ends. The germline V gene has CDR1 SEHNR and CDR2 FQNEAQ (reference sequence). The CDR3 runs to 14 residues.

The DNA for the CDR3 is TGTGCCAGCAGTCCTCGACGGGGGGGCAAGCAGTACTTC. This sequence encodes CASSPRRGGKQYF. V usage is TRBV12-3 or TRBV12-4 and J usage is TRBJ2-7, with 8 bases lining up with TRBD2. The CDR3 is made up of 13 amino acids. V shed 5 bases, J shed 8 bases, and the junction held 8 bases outside the gene matches.

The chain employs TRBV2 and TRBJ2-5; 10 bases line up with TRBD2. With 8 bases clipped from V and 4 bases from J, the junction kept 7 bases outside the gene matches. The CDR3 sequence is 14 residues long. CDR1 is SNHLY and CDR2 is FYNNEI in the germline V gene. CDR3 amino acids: CASGVERGGETQYF. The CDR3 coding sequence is TGTGCCAGCGGCGTGGAGCGGGGGGGAGAGACCCAGTACTTC.

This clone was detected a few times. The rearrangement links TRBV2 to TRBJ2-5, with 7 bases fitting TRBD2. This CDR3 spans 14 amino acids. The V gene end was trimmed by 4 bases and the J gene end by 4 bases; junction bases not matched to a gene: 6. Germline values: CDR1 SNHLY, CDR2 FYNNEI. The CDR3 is CASSGPGGGETQYF. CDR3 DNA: TGTGCCAGCAGTGGCCCTGGGGGGGGAGAGACCCAGTACTTC. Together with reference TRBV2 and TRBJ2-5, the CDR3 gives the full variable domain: EPEVTQTPSHQVTQMGQEVILRCVPISNHLYFYWYRQILGQKVEFLVSFYNNEISEKSEIFDDQFSVERPDGSNFTLKIRSTKLEDSAMYFCASSGPGGGETQYFGPGTRLLVL.

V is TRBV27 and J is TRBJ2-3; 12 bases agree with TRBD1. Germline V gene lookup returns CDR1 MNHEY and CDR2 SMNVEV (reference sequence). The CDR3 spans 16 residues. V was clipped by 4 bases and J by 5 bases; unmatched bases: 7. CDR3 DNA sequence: TGTGCCAGCAGTTCGGGACAGGGGGCGCGTCGAGATACGCAGTATTTT. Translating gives CASSSGQGARRDTQYF.